Each of the 13 T cell receptor beta chains below was sequenced from the same sample in a study of CD8+ T cells in alopecia areata. Sequencing templates came from extracted RNA that was reverse transcribed into cDNA. Libraries were prepared by immunoSEQ multiplex PCR; TCRdb keeps only in-frame clonotypes and omits some of them. The table records roughly 120,000 clones, 35% to 40% of them present only once. Sample: CD4+ T cells sorted from blood. The receptors come from a human donor with alopecia areata.

The J gene is TRBJ2-7, the V gene TRBV30, with D possibly matching TRBD2 (5 bases). This CDR3 contains 13 residues. V lost 3 bases, J lost 3 bases, and 12 bases lay in between. The germline gives CDR1 GTSNPN, CDR2 SVGIG (reference sequence). DNA of the CDR3: TGTGCCTGGAGCCGAGGGCCGGTCTACGAGCAGTACTTC. Translated, it gives CAWSRGPVYEQYF.

As to this clone: Other nucleotide sequences in the sample specify the same CDR3. The chain employs TRBV29-1 and TRBJ2-3; D is unresolved. V dropped 4 bases and J dropped 2 bases, with 4 bases sitting between them. This CDR3 has 11 residues. Germline CDR1 and CDR2: SQVTM and ANQGSEA. CDR3 DNA: TGCAGCGTTGGTCCCACAGATACGCAGTATTTT. Amino acid sequence: CSVGPTDTQYF.

The V call is TRBV7-2, the J call TRBJ2-7; D unresolved. CDR1 SGHTA and CDR2 FQGNSA come from the germline V gene. V lost 0 bases and J 7 bases, leaving 7 bases between the germline ends. The CDR3 extends over 12 amino acids. CDR3 sequence reads: CASSLALWEQYF. DNA for the CDR3: TGTGCCAGCAGCTTAGCGTTGTGGGAGCAGTACTTC. Full variable domain (missing parts from reference TRBV7-2 and TRBJ2-7): GAGVSQSPSNKVTEKGKDVELRCDPISGHTALYWYRQSLGQGLEFLIYFQGNSAPDKSGLPSDRFSAERTGGSVSTLTIQRTQQEDSAVYLCASSLALWEQYFGPGTRLTVT.

As for this clone: Other DNA variants within this sample encode the same CDR3. V gene TRBV7-8 combines with J gene TRBJ1-1; 10 bases are a match to TRBD1. Germline loops: CDR1 SGHVS, CDR2 FQNEAQ. V shed 5 bases, J shed 1 base, and the junction held 1 base outside the gene matches. CDR3 length: 14 residues. The CDR3 coding sequence is TGTGCCAGCAGCCGGGACAGGGGGAACACTGAAGCTTTCTTT. This translates into CASSRDRGNTEAFF.

The rearrangement links TRBV4-1 to TRBJ2-7; 10 bases align to TRBD1. This CDR3 is 17 amino acids long. Germline V gene lookup returns CDR1 MGHRA and CDR2 YSYEKL. V shed 1 base, J shed 5 bases, and the junction held 11 bases outside the gene matches. CDR3 sequence (DNA): TGCGCCAGCAGCCAAGGGGGACAGGGGAAATTGAAGAACGAGCAGTACTTC. Its protein is CASSQGGQGKLKNEQYF.

The DNA for the CDR3 is TGTGCCAGTACCTTACTCGGCGCCGGGGAGCTGTTTTTT. This translates into CASTLLGAGELFF. This rearrangement joins TRBV19 to TRBJ2-2; no clear D. V dropped 7 bases and J dropped 6 bases, with 12 bases sitting between them. The CDR3 has 13 residues. Germline V gene sequence: CDR1 LNHDA, CDR2 SQIVND (reference sequence).

This clone was found a few times. The chain uses TRBV29-1 and TRBJ1-1, with D uncertain. V gave up 2 bases and J gave up 0 bases, with 7 bases separating them. CDR3 length: 13 amino acids. CDR1 and CDR2 from the germline V gene are SQVTM and ANQGSEA. DNA for the CDR3: TGCAGCGTTGAAAGAAGGATGAACACTGAAGCTTTCTTT. Its protein product is CSVERRMNTEAFF.

This clone was seen a few times. CDR3 coding DNA: TGCAGCGTTGCTAAGGGGGGGTGGAATGAGCAGTTCTTC. Translating gives CSVAKGGWNEQFF. The chain uses TRBV29-1 and TRBJ2-1, with D perhaps TRBD2 (7 bases). V was cut by 4 bases and J by 7 bases, with 14 bases left in between. The CDR3 is 13 residues long. In germline, CDR1 is SQVTM, CDR2 ANQGSEA.

There are a few counts of this clone. V is TRBV23-1 and J is TRBJ2-1; 7 positions match TRBD1. TRBV23-1 is known as an ORF, though its function is uncertain. The length of the CDR3 is 19 residues. V shed 3 bases and J 0 bases; nucleotides not matched to a gene: 14. CDR3 nucleotides: TGCGCCAGCAGTCATTTCACCCACCCGGGACAGTTCTCCTACAATGAGCAGTTCTTC. Amino acids: CASSHFTHPGQFSYNEQFF.

In the case of this clone: A junction end diverges from the germline sequence, so it may reflect a read error. The chain employs TRBV7-2 and TRBJ2-7; no clear D. This CDR3 spans 13 amino acids. CDR1 is SGHTA and CDR2 is FQGNSA in the germline V gene. The CDR3 region is CASSLPSSFEQYF. CDR3 in DNA: TGTGCCAGCAGCTTACCCTCCTCCTTCGAGCAGTACTTC.

CDR3 nucleotide sequence: TGCAGCGCGGCGGACAGTATCTATGGCTACACCTTC. It encodes CSAADSIYGYTF. The rearrangement uses TRBV29-1 and TRBJ1-2, with D maybe TRBD1 (6 bases). The CDR3 has 12 residues. Germline-derived CDR1 and CDR2 are SQVTM and ANQGSEA. V gave up 7 bases and J gave up 4 bases, with 13 bases separating them. The entire variable domain, with the rest obtained from reference TRBV29-1 and TRBJ1-2, is as follows: SAVISQKPSRDICQRGTSLTIQCQVDSQVTMMFWYRQQPGQSLTLIATANQGSEATYESGFVIDKFPISRPNLTFSTLTVSNMSPEDSSIYLCSAADSIYGYTFGSGTRLTVV.

The CDR3 bases are TGTGCCAGCAGCCACGGGGGAGCGGGAGACCGCACAGATACGCAGTATTTT. The encoded protein is CASSHGGAGDRTDTQYF. The V gene is TRBV7-9, the J gene TRBJ2-3; TRBD2 matches at 8 bases. CDR1 and CDR2 (germline): SEHNR, FQNEAQ (reference sequence). With V trimmed by 5 bases and J by 1 base, 11 bases remained unmatched. CDR3 length: 17 residues.

The V call is TRBV10-3, the J call TRBJ2-3; tentatively, D is TRBD1 (5 bases). CDR3 size: 12 residues. With 4 bases removed from V and 6 bases from J, the gap between germline ends came to 8 bases. The germline V gene encodes CDR1 ENHRY and CDR2 SYGVKD. In DNA, the CDR3 is TGTGCCATCAGTGGCAGGGCGGATACGCAGTATTTT. Translated, it gives CAISGRADTQYF.